This TCR beta chain was found in a study of response to subunit inactivated influenza vaccine. Using its own MiXCR run on the RT-PCR reads, TCRdb lists one record per CDR3 protein. The sample lists approximately 530,000 distinct CDR3 sequences; under 9% were seen once. Germline V gene sequence: CDR1 MNHNS, CDR2 SASEGT. This CDR3 contains 15 residues. The J segment lost 3 bases and the V segment lost 6 bases, leaving 8 bases of the junction unmatched. V is TRBV6-1 and J is TRBJ2-1; 7 nucleotides agree with TRBD2. This TCR was recovered from a man aged 50 to 69 who received an inactivated influenza vaccine. This specimen was PBMCs from blood, taken approximately 25 months after vaccination. In nucleotides, the CDR3 is TGTGCCAGCAGCCGAGGGACTACCGACTACAATGAGCAGTTCTTC. Protein sequence: CASSRGTTDYNEQFF.